The rows below give T cell receptor beta chains drawn from one sample of a study of blood T cell repertoires in COVID-19. Sequencing used immunoSEQ multiplex PCR; TCRdb keeps in-frame clones, though not all of them. The data hold under 250,000 clones, with 82% observed a single time. The sequencing input was peripheral blood. The source is a woman in her sixties or seventies with acute or convalescent COVID-19. Each CDR3 is given with its conserved first and last residue. The D gene is left open where the match is weak. The size entry is marked missing in some rows and otherwise reads once, few, many or a size class.

size,J,V,D,CDR3,DNA
.,TRBJ2-7,TRBV7-2,TRBD1,CASSFGTAYEQYF,TGTGCCAGCAGCTTCGGGACAGCCTACGAGCAGTACTTC
.,TRBJ1-4,TRBV27,.,CASSYKGASNEKLFF,TGTGCCAGCAGTTATAAAGGGGCCTCTAATGAAAAACTGTTTTTT
.,TRBJ2-2,TRBV5-1,.,CASSVDTRANTGELFF,TGCGCCAGCAGCGTGGATACCCGCGCGAACACCGGGGAGCTGTTTTTT
.,TRBJ1-4,TRBV9,.,CASSVGAKHEKLFF,TGTGCCAGCAGCGTGGGCGCGAAACATGAAAAACTGTTTTTT
.,TRBJ1-1,TRBV9,.,CASSVAGLNTEAFF,TGTGCCAGCAGCGTAGCAGGGCTGAACACTGAAGCTTTCTTT
.,TRBJ1-2,TRBV12-3/TRBV12-4,.,CASTTRNGYGYTF,TGTGCCAGCACGACACGGAATGGGTATGGCTACACCTTC
few,TRBJ2-3,TRBV6-2/TRBV6-3,TRBD1,CASSLDRSTDTQYF,TGTGCCAGCAGTCTGGACAGGAGCACAGATACGCAGTATTTT
many,TRBJ2-2,TRBV5-1,.,CASSVTGGDTGELFF,TGCGCCAGCAGCGTTACCGGGGGTGACACCGGGGAGCTGTTTTTT
.,TRBJ2-5,TRBV28,TRBD1,CASSPGTGGKETQYF,TGTGCCAGCAGTCCAGGGACAGGGGGCAAGGAGACCCAGTACTTC
.,TRBJ2-4,TRBV5-4,TRBD1,CASSVAGGLAKNIQYF,TGTGCCAGCAGCGTCGCAGGGGGTTTAGCCAAAAACATTCAGTACTTC
once,TRBJ2-7,TRBV28,TRBD1,CASYPKGTGGYYEQYF,TGTGCCAGCTATCCCAAGGGGACAGGGGGCTACTACGAGCAGTACTTC
.,TRBJ2-7,TRBV4-3,TRBD1,CASSSGQGDGKQYF,TGCGCCAGCAGCTCCGGACAGGGGGACGGGAAGCAGTACTTC
.,TRBJ1-6,TRBV18,.,CASSSAVTGNSPLHF,TGTGCCAGCTCAAGCGCGGTCACAGGAAATTCACCCCTCCACTTT
.,TRBJ2-2,TRBV5-1,TRBD2,CASSLVSGGAYTGELFF,TGCGCCAGCAGCTTGGTTAGCGGGGGAGCTTACACCGGGGAGCTGTTTTTT
.,TRBJ2-1,TRBV18,.,CASSPAGGQSSYNEQFF,TGTGCCAGCTCACCGGCAGGAGGACAGAGCTCCTACAATGAGCAGTTCTTC
.,TRBJ1-5,TRBV28,.,CASSGDLVRAQPQHF,TGTGCCAGCAGTGGGGATTTGGTGAGGGCCCAGCCCCAGCATTTT
.,TRBJ1-2,TRBV5-6,.,CASSLSGIYKYGYTF,TGTGCCAGCAGCTTATCGGGGATATATAAGTATGGCTACACCTTC
.,TRBJ1-6,TRBV29-1,TRBD1,CSVTTGGANNSPLHF,TGCAGCGTGACTACAGGGGGCGCAAATAATTCACCCCTCCACTTT
.,TRBJ2-1,TRBV3-1/TRBV3-2,TRBD2,CASSGTSGGYNEQFF,TGTGCCAGCAGCGGGACTAGCGGGGGGTACAATGAGCAGTTCTTC
.,TRBJ1-3,TRBV5-1,.,CASSDFSGNTIYF,TGCGCCAGCAGCGACTTCTCTGGAAACACCATATATTTT
.,TRBJ2-7,TRBV4-1,.,CASSQDPQVSNEQYF,TGCGCCAGCAGCCAAGACCCACAGGTCTCCAACGAGCAGTACTTC
.,TRBJ1-1,TRBV28,.,CASALRGNTEAFF,TGTGCCAGCGCCCTCAGGGGAAACACTGAAGCTTTCTTT